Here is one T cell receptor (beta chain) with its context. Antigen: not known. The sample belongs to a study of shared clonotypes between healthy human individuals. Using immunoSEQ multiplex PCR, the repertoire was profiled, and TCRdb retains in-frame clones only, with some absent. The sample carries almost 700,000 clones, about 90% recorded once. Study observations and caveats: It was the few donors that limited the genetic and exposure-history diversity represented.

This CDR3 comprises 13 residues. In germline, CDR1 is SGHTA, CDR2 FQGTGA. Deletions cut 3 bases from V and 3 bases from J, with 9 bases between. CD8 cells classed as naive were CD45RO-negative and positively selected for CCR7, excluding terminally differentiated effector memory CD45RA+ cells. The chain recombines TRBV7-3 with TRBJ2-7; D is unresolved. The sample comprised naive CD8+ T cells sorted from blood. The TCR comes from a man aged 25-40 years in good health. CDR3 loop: CASSLGESYEQYF. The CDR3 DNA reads TGTGCCAGCAGCTTGGGCGAGAGCTACGAGCAGTACTTC.